Shown below are 17 T cell receptor beta chains from a single sample sequenced in a study of molecular identifiers for immune sequencing clone quantification. TCRdb re-called the PCR reads through MiXCR, storing one row per CDR3 protein. The sample holds 100,000 or so distinct CDR3 sequences; 21% are singletons and the top ten take roughly 1%. The specimen sequenced was naive CD8+ T cells from blood, with Jurkat cell RNA spiked in. Subset noted: FACS-sorted CD8+CD4-CCR7+CD45RA+ naive T cells. The origin of the receptors is a human donor in good health. Some libraries in this study had Jurkat cell RNA spiked in.

There are many counts of this clonotype. The rearrangement joins TRBV11-1 to TRBJ1-1, with TRBD1 as a possible D gene (5 bases). This CDR3 is 12 amino acids long. Germline V lookup: CDR1 SGHAT, CDR2 FQDESV (reference sequence). The V and J ends lost 8 bases and 3 bases respectively, with 10 bases between them. The CDR3 here is CASGTGYTEAFF. Written as DNA, the CDR3 is TGTGCCAGCGGGACGGGGTACACTGAAGCTTTCTTT.

The rearrangement joins TRBV6-1 to TRBJ2-7; 8 nucleotides agree with TRBD1. The CDR3 is made up of 13 amino acids. Trimming cost V 3 bases and J 2 bases; bases outside gene matches: 0. Germline V gives CDR1 MNHNS, CDR2 SASEGT. The CDR3 spells CASSDRGPYEQYF. For the CDR3, the DNA is TGTGCCAGCAGTGACAGGGGGCCCTACGAGCAGTACTTC.

In DNA form, the CDR3 reads TGTGCCAGCAGTTTACTGGGGGCCGGCTATGGCTACACCTTC. Translated: CASSLLGAGYGYTF. This sequence joins TRBV27 and TRBJ1-2; possible D gene TRBD1, 6 bases. The CDR3 is 14 residues long. CDR1 is MNHEY and CDR2 is SMNVEV in the germline V gene (reference sequence). V was pared by 2 bases and J by 4 bases, with 11 bases between.

This clonotype was found a few times. This sequence joins TRBV5-3 and TRBJ2-5; a possible D gene is TRBD1 (6 bases). TRBV5-3 carries the ORF label, with uncertain function. V was shortened by 4 bases and J by 6 bases, with 19 bases between the two germline ends. The CDR3 extends over 15 amino acids. Written as DNA, the CDR3 is TGTGCCAGAAGCACCGGGACAAGGGCCGGCCAGACCCAGTACTTC. Protein: CARSTGTRAGQTQYF.

The sample holds many counts of this clonotype. The rearrangement links TRBV6-6 to TRBJ2-7; TRBD2 might be the D (6 bases). This CDR3 comprises 15 residues. V was trimmed by 6 bases and J by 2 bases, leaving 17 bases between them. Germline CDR1 and CDR2: MNHNY and SVGAGI (reference sequence). This chain's CDR3 is CASSVKWEATYEQYF. The CDR3 DNA sequence: TGTGCCAGCAGCGTCAAGTGGGAGGCCACCTACGAGCAGTACTTC.

The gene calls are TRBV4-3 and TRBJ2-5; D might be TRBD2 (5 bases). CDR3 length: 16 residues. Trimming cost V 3 bases and J 4 bases, with 18 bases left between them. Germline-derived CDR1 and CDR2 are LGHNA and YSLEER. Here the CDR3 reads CASSQSPRRFGETQYF. CDR3 in DNA: TGCGCCAGCAGCCAGAGCCCACGGAGGTTTGGAGAGACCCAGTACTTC.

For this clonotype: A much more abundant neighbour one base away suggests this may be a read error. This chain links TRBV7-2 with TRBJ1-4; D is uncertain. The germline V gene has CDR1 SGHTA and CDR2 FQGNSA. The CDR3 runs 15 residues. This chain's CDR3 is CASSHPGERNEKLLF. In nucleotides, the CDR3 is TGTGCCAGCAGCCATCCCGGGGAAAGGAATGAAAAACTGCTTTTT.

With regard to this clonotype: One end of the junction fails to match germline, which may point to a read error. The V gene is TRBV28, the J gene TRBJ2-7; possible D gene TRBD2, 5 bases. The CDR3 has 9 residues. The germline CDR1 and CDR2 sequences are MDHEN and SYDVKM. The CDR3 spells CATGYEQCF. As DNA, the CDR3 is TGTGCCACGGGGTACGAGCAGTGCTTC.

As for this clonotype: One end of the junction does not line up with germline, which may come from a read error. The chain couples TRBV27 to TRBJ2-3; 8 bases align to TRBD1. The CDR3 is made up of 14 amino acids. The germline CDR1 and CDR2 sequences are MNHEY and SMNVEV (reference sequence). The CDR3 region has the DNA TGTGCCAGCAGTCCTACCCAGGGGGCGGGCACGCAGTGTTTT. This sequence encodes CASSPTQGAGTQCF.

At least ten counts were recorded for this clonotype. The V call is TRBV7-2, the J call TRBJ1-2; D unclear. The CDR3 sequence is 13 residues long. CDR1 and CDR2 from the germline V gene are SGHTA and FQGNSA. Between the trimmed V and J ends, which lost 4 bases and 3 bases, there was a span of 9 bases. DNA of the CDR3: TGTGCCAGCAGCTCCAGCGTTCACTATGGCTACACCTTC. This gives the protein CASSSSVHYGYTF.

This clonotype has at least ten counts. The chain links TRBV7-9 to TRBJ2-7; D is perhaps TRBD1 or TRBD2 (5 bases each). The CDR3 consists of 14 residues. Trimming shortened V by 10 bases and J by 7 bases, and 23 bases separated the two germline ends. Germline V lookup: CDR1 SEHNR, CDR2 FQNEAQ (reference sequence). CDR3 residues: CAILLPGPRREQYF. The CDR3 DNA sequence: TGTGCCATCCTCCTACCGGGACCCCGCAGGGAGCAGTACTTC.

The chain combines TRBV7-9 with TRBJ2-7; 11 nucleotides agree with TRBD1. The CDR3 consists of 15 residues. J was trimmed by 9 bases and V by 5 bases; bases with no gene match: 12. Germline V gene lookup returns CDR1 SEHNR and CDR2 FQNEAQ (reference sequence). The DNA of the CDR3 is TGTGCCAGCAGCGGGGGGGACAGGGGGAGATTCGGGCAGTACTTC. Amino acids: CASSGGDRGRFGQYF.

Regarding this clonotype: An end of the junction does not agree with germline; a read error may underlie this. This chain uses TRBV5-6 with TRBJ1-1; no firm D call. CDR1 is SGHDT and CDR2 is YYEEEE in the germline V gene. The CDR3 is made up of 16 amino acids. The CDR3: CASSPRIGSLNAEAFF. The CDR3 DNA is TGTGCCAGCAGCCCGCGGATAGGATCTTTGAACGCTGAAGCTTTCTTT.

Many counts were recorded for this clonotype. This rearrangement joins TRBV12-5 to TRBJ2-1; 10 bases align to TRBD2. The CDR3 contains 14 residues. J was trimmed by 8 bases and V by 3 bases; bases with no gene match: 4. CDR1 and CDR2 from the germline V gene are LGHNT and FRNRAP. The CDR3, as DNA: TGTGCTAGTGGTTTAGCGGGAGGGTCCCATGAGCAGTTCTTC. Its protein is CASGLAGGSHEQFF.

As regards this clonotype: At one end the junction does not follow the germline gene, possibly because of a read error. The chain couples TRBV5-1 to TRBJ1-4; D gene ambiguous. There are 15 residues in the CDR3. From germline, CDR1 is SGHRS and CDR2 YFSETQ. CDR3 DNA: TGCGCCAGCAGCTTGTACACGACAACCAATGAAAGACTGTTTTTT. As protein: CASSLYTTTNERLFF.

This clonotype showed up many times. The rearrangement uses TRBV13 and TRBJ1-1; possible D gene TRBD1, 5 bases. With 0 bases removed from V and 0 bases from J, the gap between germline ends came to 8 bases. The CDR3 extends over 15 amino acids. The V gene's germline CDR1 is PRHDT and CDR2 FYEKMQ (reference sequence). Here the CDR3 DNA reads TGTGCCAGCAGCTTAGGTGGGGGAATGAACACTGAAGCTTTCTTT. It is translated as CASSLGGGMNTEAFF.

This clonotype was seen at least ten times. The chain has TRBV5-6 and TRBJ1-1; 7 bases line up with TRBD1. Germline trimming cut 0 bases from V and 4 bases from J; bases unmatched to any gene: 12. CDR1 is SGHDT, CDR2 YYEEEE, per germline. This CDR3 contains 17 residues. The CDR3, as DNA: TGTGCCAGCAGCTTGGCTTTGGAGGGGGCGTTGAGCACTGAAGCTTTCTTT. Its translation is CASSLALEGALSTEAFF.